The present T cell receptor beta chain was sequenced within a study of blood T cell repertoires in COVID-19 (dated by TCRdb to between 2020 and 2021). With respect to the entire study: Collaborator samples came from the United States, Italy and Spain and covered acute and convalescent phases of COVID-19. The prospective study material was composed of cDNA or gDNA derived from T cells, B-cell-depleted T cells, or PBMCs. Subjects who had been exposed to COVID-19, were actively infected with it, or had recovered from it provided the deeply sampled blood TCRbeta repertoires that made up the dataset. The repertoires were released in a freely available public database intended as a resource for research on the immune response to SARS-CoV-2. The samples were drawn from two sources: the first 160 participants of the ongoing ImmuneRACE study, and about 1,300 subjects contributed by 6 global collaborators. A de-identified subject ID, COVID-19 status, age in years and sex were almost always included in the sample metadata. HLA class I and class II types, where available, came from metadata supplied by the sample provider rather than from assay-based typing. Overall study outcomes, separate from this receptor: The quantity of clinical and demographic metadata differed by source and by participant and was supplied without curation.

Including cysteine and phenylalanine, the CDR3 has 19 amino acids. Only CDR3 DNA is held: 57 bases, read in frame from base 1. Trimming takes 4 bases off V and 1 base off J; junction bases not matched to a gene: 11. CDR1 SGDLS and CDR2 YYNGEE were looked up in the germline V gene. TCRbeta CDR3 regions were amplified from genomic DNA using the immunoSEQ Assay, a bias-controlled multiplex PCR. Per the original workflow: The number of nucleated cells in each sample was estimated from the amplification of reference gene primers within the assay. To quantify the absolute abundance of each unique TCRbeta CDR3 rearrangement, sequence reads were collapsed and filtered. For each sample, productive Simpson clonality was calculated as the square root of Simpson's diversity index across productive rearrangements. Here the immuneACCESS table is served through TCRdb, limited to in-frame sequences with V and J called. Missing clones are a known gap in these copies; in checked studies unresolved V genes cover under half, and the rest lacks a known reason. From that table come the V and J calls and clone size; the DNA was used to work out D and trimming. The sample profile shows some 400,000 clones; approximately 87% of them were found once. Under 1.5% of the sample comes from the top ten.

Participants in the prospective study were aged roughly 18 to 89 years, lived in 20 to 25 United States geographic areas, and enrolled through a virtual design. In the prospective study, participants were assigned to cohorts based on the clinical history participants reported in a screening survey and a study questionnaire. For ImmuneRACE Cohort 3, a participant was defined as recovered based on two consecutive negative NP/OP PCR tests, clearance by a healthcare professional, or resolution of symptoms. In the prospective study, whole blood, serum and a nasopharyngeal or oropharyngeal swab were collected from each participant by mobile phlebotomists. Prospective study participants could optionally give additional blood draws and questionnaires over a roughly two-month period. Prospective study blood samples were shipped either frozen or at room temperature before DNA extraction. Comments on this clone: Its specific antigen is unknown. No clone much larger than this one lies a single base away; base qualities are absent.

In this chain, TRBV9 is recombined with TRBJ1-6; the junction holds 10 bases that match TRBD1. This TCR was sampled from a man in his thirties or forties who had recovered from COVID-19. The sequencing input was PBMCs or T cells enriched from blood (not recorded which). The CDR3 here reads CASSPRGGTGESYNSPLHF. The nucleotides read TGTGCCAGCAGCCCCCGGGGTGGGACAGGGGAATCCTATAATTCACCCCTCCACTTT.